The T cell receptor (beta chain) under discussion was sequenced for a study of cytomegalovirus exposure and HLA in healthy donors. Clones were read by immunoSEQ multiplex PCR, and TCRdb kept only the in-frame ones, dropping some. Here the sample spans tens of thousands of clones, about 96% being singletons. This CDR3 spans 15 amino acids. Germline V gives CDR1 MRHNA, CDR2 SNTAGT. V lost 4 bases, J lost 9 bases, and 10 bases stayed unmatched. Sequenced input: PBMCs. V usage is TRBV6-4 and J usage is TRBJ2-1; 9 bases match TRBD2. This receptor was taken from a woman aged 18-29 years in good health and CMV-seronegative. CDR3 sequence: CASSAVGGRAAEQFF. The CDR3 bases are TGTGCCAGCAGTGCTGTGGGCGGGAGGGCCGCTGAGCAGTTCTTC.